Given below is one T cell receptor beta chain in context. Its specificity is unknown. The data were taken from a study of CXCR3-negative and CXCR3-positive naive CD8 T cells. 5' RACE that incorporated UMI labels was used to prepare the TRB cDNA libraries. TCRdb re-called the 5' RACE reads and gives one entry per CDR3 protein, without DNA. In all, the sample yields 48,000 or so distinct CDR3 sequences. Study observations and caveats: Comparably high diversity was seen in both naive subsets, and much lower diversity in memory CD8+ cells. For naive cells, CXCR3-negative and CXCR3-positive subsets had similar TRBV-TRBJ usage; for memory cells, usage differed. Naive subsets had comparable surface CD5; TCR strength was inferred from TRB CDR3 properties. CXCR3 levels fell partly with cryopreservation; most assays relied on fresh PBMCs.

From germline, CDR1 is DFQATT and CDR2 SNEGSKA (reference sequence). The CDR3 loop spans 14 amino acids. Sequenced input: memory CD8+ T cells from blood. The rearrangement joins TRBV20-1 to TRBJ1-1; as DNA is missing, the TRBD1 call by TCRdb cannot be tested. The clonotype was recovered from a human donor in good health. Some clones in this sample may be carry-over from other donors' samples. The CDR3 loop reads CSVPVGETRTEAFF.